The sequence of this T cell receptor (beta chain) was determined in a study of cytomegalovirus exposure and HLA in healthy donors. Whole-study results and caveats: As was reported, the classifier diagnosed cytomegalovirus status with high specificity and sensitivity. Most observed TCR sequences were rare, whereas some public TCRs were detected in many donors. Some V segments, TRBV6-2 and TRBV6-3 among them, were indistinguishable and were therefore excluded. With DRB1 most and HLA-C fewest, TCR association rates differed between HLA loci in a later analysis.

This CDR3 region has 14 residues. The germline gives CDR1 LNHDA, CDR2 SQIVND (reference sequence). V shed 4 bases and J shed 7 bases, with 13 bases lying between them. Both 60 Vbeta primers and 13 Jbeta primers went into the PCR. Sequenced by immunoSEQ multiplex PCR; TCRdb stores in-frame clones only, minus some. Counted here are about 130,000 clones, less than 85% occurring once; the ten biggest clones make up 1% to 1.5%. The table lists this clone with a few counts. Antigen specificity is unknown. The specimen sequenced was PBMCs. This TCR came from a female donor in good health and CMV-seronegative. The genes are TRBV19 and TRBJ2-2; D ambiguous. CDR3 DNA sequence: TGTGCCAGTAGTAATCTCCATACGGGCGGGGAGCTGTTTTTT. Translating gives CASSNLHTGGELFF.